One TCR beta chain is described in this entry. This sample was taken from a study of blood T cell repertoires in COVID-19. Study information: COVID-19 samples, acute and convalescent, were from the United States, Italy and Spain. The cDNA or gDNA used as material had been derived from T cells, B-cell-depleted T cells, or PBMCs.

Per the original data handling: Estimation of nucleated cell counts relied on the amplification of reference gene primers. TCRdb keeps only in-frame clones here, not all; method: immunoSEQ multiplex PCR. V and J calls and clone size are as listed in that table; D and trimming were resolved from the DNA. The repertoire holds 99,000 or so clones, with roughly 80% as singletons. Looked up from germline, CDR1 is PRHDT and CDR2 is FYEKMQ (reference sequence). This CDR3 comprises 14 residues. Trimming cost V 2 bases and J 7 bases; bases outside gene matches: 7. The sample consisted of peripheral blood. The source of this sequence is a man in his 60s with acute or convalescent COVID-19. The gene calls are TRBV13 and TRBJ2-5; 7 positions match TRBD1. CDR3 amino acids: CASSLNQGVGTQYF. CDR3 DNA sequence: TGTGCCAGCAGCTTAAACCAGGGGGTCGGGACCCAGTACTTC.